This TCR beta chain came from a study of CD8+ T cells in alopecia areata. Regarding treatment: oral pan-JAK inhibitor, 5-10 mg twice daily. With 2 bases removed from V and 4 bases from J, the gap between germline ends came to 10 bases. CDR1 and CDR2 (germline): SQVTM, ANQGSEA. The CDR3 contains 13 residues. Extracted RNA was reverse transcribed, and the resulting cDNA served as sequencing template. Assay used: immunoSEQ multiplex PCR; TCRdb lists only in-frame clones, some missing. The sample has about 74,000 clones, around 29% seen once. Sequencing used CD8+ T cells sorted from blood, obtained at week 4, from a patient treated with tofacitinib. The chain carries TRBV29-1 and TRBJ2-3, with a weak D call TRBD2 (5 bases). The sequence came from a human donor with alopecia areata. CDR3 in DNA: TGCAGCGTTGAAACGGGGAACCCAGATACGCAGTATTTT. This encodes CSVETGNPDTQYF.